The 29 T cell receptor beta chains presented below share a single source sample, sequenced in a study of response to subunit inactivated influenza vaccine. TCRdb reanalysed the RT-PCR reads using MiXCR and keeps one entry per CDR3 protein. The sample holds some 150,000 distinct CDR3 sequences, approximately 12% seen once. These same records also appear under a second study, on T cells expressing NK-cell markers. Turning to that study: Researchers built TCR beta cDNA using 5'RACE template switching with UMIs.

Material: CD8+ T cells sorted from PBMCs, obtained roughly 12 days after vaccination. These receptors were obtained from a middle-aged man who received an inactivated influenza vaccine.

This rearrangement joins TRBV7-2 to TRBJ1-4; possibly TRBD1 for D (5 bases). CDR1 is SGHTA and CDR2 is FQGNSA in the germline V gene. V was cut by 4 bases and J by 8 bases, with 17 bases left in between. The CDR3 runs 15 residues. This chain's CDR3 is CASSWSGTGGEKLFF. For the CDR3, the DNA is TGTGCCAGCAGCTGGAGCGGGACGGGGGGGGAAAAACTGTTTTTT.

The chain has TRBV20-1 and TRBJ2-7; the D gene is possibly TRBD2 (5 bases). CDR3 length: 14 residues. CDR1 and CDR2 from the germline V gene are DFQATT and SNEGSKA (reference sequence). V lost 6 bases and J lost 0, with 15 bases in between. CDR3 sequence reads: CSAHPPGSSYEQYF. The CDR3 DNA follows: TGCAGTGCGCACCCACCGGGGAGCTCCTACGAGCAGTACTTC.

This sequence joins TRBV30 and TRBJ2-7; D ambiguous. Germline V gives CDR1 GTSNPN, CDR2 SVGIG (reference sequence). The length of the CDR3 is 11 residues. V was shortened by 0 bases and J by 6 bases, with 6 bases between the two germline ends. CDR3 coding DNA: TGTGCCTGGAGTGTATCTGGCGAGCAGTACTTC. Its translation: CAWSVSGEQYF.

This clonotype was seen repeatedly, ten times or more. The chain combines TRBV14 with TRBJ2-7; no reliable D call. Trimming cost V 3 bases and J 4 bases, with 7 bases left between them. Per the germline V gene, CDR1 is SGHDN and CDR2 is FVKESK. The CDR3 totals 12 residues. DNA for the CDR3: TGTGCCAGCAGCCAGAGGAAATACGAGCAGTACTTC. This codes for CASSQRKYEQYF.

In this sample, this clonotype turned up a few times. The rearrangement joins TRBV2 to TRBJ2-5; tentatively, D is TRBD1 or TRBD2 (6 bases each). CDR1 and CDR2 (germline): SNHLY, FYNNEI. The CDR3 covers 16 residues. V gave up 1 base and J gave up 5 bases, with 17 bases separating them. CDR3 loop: CASSEGVFGGLETQYF. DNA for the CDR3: TGTGCCAGCAGTGAAGGAGTGTTTGGGGGGCTGGAGACCCAGTACTTC.

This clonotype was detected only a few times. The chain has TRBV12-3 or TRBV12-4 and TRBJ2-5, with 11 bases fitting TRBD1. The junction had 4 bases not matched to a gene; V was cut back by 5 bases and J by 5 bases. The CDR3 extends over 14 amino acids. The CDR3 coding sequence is TGTGCCAGCAGTGGACAGGGGGCAAGGGAGACCCAGTACTTC. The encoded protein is CASSGQGARETQYF.

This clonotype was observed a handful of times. CDR3 sequence (DNA): TGCGCCAGCAGCCAAGATATGAGGACTAGCGATAAAAGTTCCTACAATGAGCAGTTCTTC. It codes for CASSQDMRTSDKSSYNEQFF. The V call is TRBV4-1, the J call TRBJ2-1; 9 bases map to TRBD2. The CDR3 runs 20 residues. Trimming cost V 0 bases and J 1 base; bases outside gene matches: 13. From germline, CDR1 is MGHRA and CDR2 YSYEKL.

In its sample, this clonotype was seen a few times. CDR3 sequence (DNA): TGTGCCAGCAGCTTAAATTTCATGTCCCTCCCAGATACGCAGTATTTT. It codes for CASSLNFMSLPDTQYF. The chain links TRBV7-8 to TRBJ2-3, with D uncertain. The germline gives CDR1 SGHVS, CDR2 FQNEAQ. The germline V and J ends were trimmed by 2 bases and 4 bases, with 16 bases remaining between them. The CDR3 has 16 residues. Variable domain in full (rest from reference TRBV7-8 and TRBJ2-3): GAGVSQSPRYKVAKRGQDVALRCDPISGHVSLFWYQQALGQGPEFLTYFQNEAQLDKSGLPSDRFFAERPEGSVSTLKIQRTQQEDSAVYLCASSLNFMSLPDTQYFGPGTRLTVL.

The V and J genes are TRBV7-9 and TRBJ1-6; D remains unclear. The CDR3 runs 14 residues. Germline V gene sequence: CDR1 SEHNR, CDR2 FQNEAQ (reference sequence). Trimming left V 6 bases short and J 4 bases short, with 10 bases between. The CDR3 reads CASRKDSYNSPLHF. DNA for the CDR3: TGTGCCAGCAGGAAAGACTCATATAATTCACCCCTCCACTTT. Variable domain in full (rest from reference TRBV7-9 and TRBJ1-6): DTGVSQNPRHKITKRGQNVTFRCDPISEHNRLYWYRQTLGQGPEFLTYFQNEAQLEKSRLLSDRFSAERPKGSFSTLEIQRTEQGDSAMYLCASRKDSYNSPLHFGNGTRLTVT.

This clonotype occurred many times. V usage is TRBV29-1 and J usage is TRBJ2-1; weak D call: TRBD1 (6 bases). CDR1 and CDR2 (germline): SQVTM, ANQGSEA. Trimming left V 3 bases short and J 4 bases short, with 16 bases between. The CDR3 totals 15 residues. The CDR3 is CSVEFRTDLYNEQFF. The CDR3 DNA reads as TGCAGCGTTGAGTTCCGGACAGACTTGTACAATGAGCAGTTCTTC.

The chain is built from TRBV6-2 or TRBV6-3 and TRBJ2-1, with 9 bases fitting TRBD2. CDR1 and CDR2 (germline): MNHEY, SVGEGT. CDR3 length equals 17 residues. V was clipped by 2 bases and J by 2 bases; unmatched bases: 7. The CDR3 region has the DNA TGTGCCAGCAGTTACACGCGGGGGGGTCTGGCCTACAATGAGCAGTTCTTC. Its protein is CASSYTRGGLAYNEQFF.

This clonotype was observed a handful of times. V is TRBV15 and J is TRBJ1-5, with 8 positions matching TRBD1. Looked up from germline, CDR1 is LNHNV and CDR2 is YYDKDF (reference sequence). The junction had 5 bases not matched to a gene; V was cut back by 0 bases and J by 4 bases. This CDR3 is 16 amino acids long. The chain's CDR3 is CATSRDSWTGNQPQHF. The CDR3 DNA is TGTGCCACCAGCAGAGACTCATGGACAGGGAATCAGCCCCAGCATTTT.

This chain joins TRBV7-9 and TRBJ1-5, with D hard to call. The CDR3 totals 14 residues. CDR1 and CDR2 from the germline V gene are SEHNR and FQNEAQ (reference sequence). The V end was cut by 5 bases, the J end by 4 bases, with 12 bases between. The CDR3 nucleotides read TGTGCCAGCAGCCTCGGGCCCTCGAATCAGCCCCAGCATTTT. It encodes CASSLGPSNQPQHF.

The CDR3 sequence: CASSVAGEGEQFF. The CDR3 nucleotides read TGTGCCAGCAGCGTAGCGGGAGAAGGTGAGCAGTTCTTC. This rearrangement joins TRBV9 to TRBJ2-1; perhaps TRBD2 as D (6 bases). Trimming cost V 0 bases and J 9 bases, with 10 bases left between them. The germline V gene encodes CDR1 SGDLS and CDR2 YYNGEE. This CDR3 region has 13 residues.

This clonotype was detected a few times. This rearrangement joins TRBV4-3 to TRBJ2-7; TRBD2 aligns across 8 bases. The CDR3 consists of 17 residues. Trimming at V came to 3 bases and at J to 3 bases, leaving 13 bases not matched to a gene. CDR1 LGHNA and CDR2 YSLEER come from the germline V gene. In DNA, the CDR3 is TGCGCCAGCAGCCAGGAAGGGTTGGGAGCGGGGGACTACGAGCAGTACTTC. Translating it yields CASSQEGLGAGDYEQYF.

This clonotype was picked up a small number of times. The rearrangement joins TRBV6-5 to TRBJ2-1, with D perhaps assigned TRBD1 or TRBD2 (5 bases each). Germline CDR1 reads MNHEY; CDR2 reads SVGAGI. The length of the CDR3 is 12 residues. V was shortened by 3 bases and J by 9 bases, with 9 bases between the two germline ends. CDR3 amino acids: CASSYQRGEQFF. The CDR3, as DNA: TGTGCCAGCAGTTATCAGAGGGGTGAGCAGTTCTTC.

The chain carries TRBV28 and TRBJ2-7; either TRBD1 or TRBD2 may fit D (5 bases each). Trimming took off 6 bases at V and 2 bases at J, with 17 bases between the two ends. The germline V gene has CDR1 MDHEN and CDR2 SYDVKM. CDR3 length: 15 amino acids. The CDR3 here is CASSRGWGSPYEQYF. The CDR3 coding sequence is TGTGCCAGCAGCCGAGGATGGGGGTCCCCCTACGAGCAGTACTTC.

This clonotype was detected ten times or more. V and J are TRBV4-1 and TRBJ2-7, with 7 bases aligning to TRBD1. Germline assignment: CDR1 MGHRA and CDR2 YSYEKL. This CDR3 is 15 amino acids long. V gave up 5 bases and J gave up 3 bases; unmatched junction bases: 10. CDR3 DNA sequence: TGCGCCAGCAGCTCTTCACCGACAGGGTTCTACGAGCAGTACTTC. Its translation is CASSSSPTGFYEQYF.

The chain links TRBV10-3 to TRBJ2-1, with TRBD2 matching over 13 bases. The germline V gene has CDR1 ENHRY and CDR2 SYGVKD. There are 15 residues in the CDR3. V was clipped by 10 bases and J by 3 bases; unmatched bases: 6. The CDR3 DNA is TGTGCCACCAGAGGGACTAGCGGGGTCTACAATGAGCAGTTCTTC. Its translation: CATRGTSGVYNEQFF.

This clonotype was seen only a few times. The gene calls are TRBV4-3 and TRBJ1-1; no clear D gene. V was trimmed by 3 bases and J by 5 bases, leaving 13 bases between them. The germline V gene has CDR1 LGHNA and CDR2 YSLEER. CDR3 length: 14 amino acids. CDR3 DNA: TGCGCCAGCAGCCAGGAGGGCAGTTGGACTGAAGCTTTCTTT. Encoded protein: CASSQEGSWTEAFF.

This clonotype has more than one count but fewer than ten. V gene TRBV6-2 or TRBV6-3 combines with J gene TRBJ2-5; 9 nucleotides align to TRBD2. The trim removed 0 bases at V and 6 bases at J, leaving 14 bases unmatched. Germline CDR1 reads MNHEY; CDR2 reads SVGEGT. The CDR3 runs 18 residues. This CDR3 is CASSYSIIASGDYKTQYF. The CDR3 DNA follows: TGTGCCAGCAGTTACTCGATAATCGCTAGCGGGGACTATAAGACCCAGTACTTC.

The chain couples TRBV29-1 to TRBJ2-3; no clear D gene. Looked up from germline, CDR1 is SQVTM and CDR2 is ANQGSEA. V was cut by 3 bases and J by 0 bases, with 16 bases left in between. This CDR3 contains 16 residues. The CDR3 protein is CSVEVGAPPSTDTQYF. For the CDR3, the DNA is TGCAGCGTTGAGGTCGGAGCCCCTCCTAGCACAGATACGCAGTATTTT.

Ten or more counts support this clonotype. The CDR3 DNA sequence: TGCAGTGCGGAACAACAGGGCCACGAGCAGTACTTC. Translation gives CSAEQQGHEQYF. The V gene is TRBV20-1, the J gene TRBJ2-7, with D possibly matching TRBD1 (6 bases). The CDR3 spans 12 residues. Germline V CDR1 and CDR2: DFQATT, SNEGSKA (reference sequence). Trimming took 6 bases from V and 5 from J, leaving 14 bases between them.

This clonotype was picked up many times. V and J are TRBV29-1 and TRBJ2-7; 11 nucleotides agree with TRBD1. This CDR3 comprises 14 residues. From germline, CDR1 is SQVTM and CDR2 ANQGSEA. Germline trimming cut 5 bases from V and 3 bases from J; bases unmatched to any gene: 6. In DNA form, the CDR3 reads TGCAGCGTTCCCGCCGGGACAGGGGGCTACGAGCAGTACTTC. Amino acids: CSVPAGTGGYEQYF.

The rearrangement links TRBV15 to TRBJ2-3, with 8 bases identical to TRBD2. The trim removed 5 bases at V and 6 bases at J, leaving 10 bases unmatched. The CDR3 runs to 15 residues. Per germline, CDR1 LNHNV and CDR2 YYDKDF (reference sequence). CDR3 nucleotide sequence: TGTGCCACCAGCTACACTAGCGGCCTAGGGGATACGCAGTATTTT. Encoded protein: CATSYTSGLGDTQYF.

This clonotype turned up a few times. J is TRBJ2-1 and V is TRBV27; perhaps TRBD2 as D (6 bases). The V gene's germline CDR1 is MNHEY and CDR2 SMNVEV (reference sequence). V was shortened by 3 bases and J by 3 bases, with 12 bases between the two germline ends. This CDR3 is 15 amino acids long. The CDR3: CASSFLGGDYNEQFF. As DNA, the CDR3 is TGTGCCAGCAGTTTTCTTGGCGGGGACTACAATGAGCAGTTCTTC.

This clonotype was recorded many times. Written as DNA, the CDR3 is TGTGCCAGCAGCTTGACCGGAGGGAACACTGAAGCTTTCTTT. The encoded protein is CASSLTGGNTEAFF. The chain links TRBV5-5 to TRBJ1-1; D is ambiguous. Germline values: CDR1 SGHKS, CDR2 YYEKEE (reference sequence). The CDR3 has 14 residues. V gave up 1 base and J gave up 1 base, with 8 bases separating them.

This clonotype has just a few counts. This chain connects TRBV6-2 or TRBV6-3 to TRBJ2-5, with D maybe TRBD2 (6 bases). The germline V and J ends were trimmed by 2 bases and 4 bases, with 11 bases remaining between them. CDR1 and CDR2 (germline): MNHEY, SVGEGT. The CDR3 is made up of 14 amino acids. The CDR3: CASSYRDSLETQYF. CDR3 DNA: TGTGCCAGCAGTTACAGGGACTCCCTAGAGACCCAGTACTTC.

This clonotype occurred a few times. The CDR3 region has the DNA TGTGCCACCAGCCCTAGCGGGAGTGCCCCGCTTCACTACAATGAGCAGTTCTTC. It specifies CATSPSGSAPLHYNEQFF. The genes are TRBV15 and TRBJ2-1, with 10 bases that match TRBD2. The CDR3 length is 18 residues. Germline V lookup: CDR1 LNHNV, CDR2 YYDKDF (reference sequence). Trimming removed 5 bases from V and 3 bases from J; junction bases left unmatched: 13.